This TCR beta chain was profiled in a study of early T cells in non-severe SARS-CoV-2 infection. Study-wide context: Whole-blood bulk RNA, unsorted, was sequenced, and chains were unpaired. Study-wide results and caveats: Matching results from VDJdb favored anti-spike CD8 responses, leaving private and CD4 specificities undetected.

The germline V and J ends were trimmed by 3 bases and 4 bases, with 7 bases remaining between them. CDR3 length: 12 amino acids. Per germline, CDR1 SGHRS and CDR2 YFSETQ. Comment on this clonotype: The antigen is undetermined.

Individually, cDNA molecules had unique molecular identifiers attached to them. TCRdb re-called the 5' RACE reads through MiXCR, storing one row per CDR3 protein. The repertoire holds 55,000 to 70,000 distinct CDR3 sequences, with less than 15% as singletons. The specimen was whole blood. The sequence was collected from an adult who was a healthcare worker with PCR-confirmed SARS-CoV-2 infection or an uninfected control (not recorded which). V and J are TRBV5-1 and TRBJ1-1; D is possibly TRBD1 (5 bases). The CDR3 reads CASSSQGTEAFF. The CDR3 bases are TGCGCCAGCAGCTCGCAGGGCACTGAAGCTTTCTTT.